This T cell receptor beta chain was retrieved from a study of T cell responses to AZD1222 COVID-19 vaccine. Repertoires were generated with immunoSEQ multiplex PCR, while TCRdb's copy carries only in-frame clones and drops some. The table records under 150,000 clones, 85% to 95% of them present only once. The ends lost 0 bases at V and 5 bases at J; junction bases unmatched: 6. This CDR3 region has 15 residues. Germline V lookup: CDR1 SGHRS, CDR2 YFSETQ. This clonotype was sampled from an adult who received the AZD1222 COVID-19 vaccine. The sequencing here drew on peripheral blood, taken 28 days after the second AZD1222 dose. The chain couples TRBV5-1 to TRBJ2-7; 9 nucleotides align to TRBD1. This chain's CDR3 is CASSLEGQGRHEQYF. The DNA of the CDR3 is TGCGCCAGCAGCTTGGAGGGACAGGGTCGCCACGAGCAGTACTTC.